This record concerns one T cell receptor (beta chain) sequence. Original processing notes: Quantification of nucleated cells was approximated via reference gene primer amplification. Only in-frame clones appear in the TCRdb table, and some are missing; sequencing was by immunoSEQ multiplex PCR. V, J and clone size reflect that table, while D and trimming were determined from the DNA. Of under 200,000 clones in the sample, approximately 91% were seen once. These data originate in a study of blood T cell repertoires in COVID-19. Study-wide context: Collection of acute and convalescent COVID-19 samples took place in the United States, Italy and Spain. PBMCs, B-cell-depleted T cells, or T cells were the source of the cDNA or gDNA that made up the material.

The V and J ends lost 4 bases and 8 bases, in that order; junction bases with no gene match: 11. The CDR3 length is 14 residues. Germline CDR1 and CDR2: SGHRS and YFSETQ. The J gene is TRBJ1-2, the V gene TRBV5-1; 7 nucleotides line up with TRBD1. Sample: peripheral blood. This clonotype was sampled from a man aged 18 to 35 with acute or convalescent COVID-19. The CDR3 DNA sequence: TGCGCCAGCAGCCTCTCAAAAGGGGGCGAAGGCTACACCTTC. Its translation is CASSLSKGGEGYTF.